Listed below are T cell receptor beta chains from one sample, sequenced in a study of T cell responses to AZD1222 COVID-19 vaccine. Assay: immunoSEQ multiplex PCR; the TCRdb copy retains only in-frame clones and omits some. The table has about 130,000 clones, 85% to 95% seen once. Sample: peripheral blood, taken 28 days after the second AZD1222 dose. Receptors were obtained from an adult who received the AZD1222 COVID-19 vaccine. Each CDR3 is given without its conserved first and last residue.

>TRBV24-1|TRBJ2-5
ATSDPGRPGDQETQY
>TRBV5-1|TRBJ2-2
ASRGGQDTGELF
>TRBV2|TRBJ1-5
ASRDRGNQPQH
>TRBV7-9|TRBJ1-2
ASSLFQDQYGYT
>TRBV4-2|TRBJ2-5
ASSPRTSGGPQETQY
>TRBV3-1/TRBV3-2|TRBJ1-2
ASSPYGGGRDGYT
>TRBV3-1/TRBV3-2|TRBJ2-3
ASSPRTSRGADTQY
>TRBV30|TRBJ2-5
AWSVGTGGETQY
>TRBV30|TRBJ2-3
AWTGQMGDTQY
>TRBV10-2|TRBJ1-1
ASRTGAASTEAF
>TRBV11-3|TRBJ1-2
AISAVNYGYT
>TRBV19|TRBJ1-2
ASSTRNYGYT
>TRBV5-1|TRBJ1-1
ASSLSPGGEGTEAF
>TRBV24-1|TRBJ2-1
ATSDLRDEQF
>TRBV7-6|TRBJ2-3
ASSWGTGRVATDTQY
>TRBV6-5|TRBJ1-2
ASSAGPDRSYGYT
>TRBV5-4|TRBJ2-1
ASSLVVRTNTYNEQF
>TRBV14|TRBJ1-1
ASSLTGDTEAF
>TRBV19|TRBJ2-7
ASSWQGGYEQY
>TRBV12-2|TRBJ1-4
ASRPRDGPRVWTNEKLF
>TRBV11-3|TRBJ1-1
ASSPRGEAEAF
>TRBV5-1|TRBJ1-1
ASSLGGSRGTEAF
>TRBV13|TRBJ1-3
ASSLTSQYSGNTIY
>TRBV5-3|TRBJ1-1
ARSPDPGRGSFHTEAF
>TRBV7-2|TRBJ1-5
ASSFGGVQPQH
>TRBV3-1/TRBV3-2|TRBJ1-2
ASSQAGTGLGKGYGYT
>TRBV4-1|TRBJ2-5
ASSQGEWETQY
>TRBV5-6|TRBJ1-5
ASSLDGHQPQH